This T cell receptor (beta chain) stems from a study of T cells after somatic rescue of genetic block. Repertoires were generated with immunoSEQ multiplex PCR, while TCRdb's copy carries only in-frame clones and drops some. The sample has more than 13,000 clones, 65% to 85% seen once; the top ten hold around 20%. V trimming: 1 base; J trimming: 7 bases; junction bases outside the gene matches: 5. Looked up from germline, CDR1 is SEHNR and CDR2 is FQNEAQ (reference sequence). The CDR3 covers 14 residues. This sequence joins TRBV7-9 and TRBJ2-7; 9 bases map to TRBD1. The specimen was peripheral blood mononuclear cells (PBMCs). This clonotype originated in a boy aged 10-17 years. The CDR3 DNA is TGTGCCAGCAGCTTAGACAGGGGGCTAAGAGAGCAGTACTTC. Translated, it gives CASSLDRGLREQYF. The full variable domain, completed using reference TRBV7-9 and TRBJ2-7, is DTGVSQNPRHKITKRGQNVTFRCDPISEHNRLYWYRQTLGQGPEFLTYFQNEAQLEKSRLLSDRFSAERPKGSFSTLEIQRTEQGDSAMYLCASSLDRGLREQYFGPGTRLTVT.